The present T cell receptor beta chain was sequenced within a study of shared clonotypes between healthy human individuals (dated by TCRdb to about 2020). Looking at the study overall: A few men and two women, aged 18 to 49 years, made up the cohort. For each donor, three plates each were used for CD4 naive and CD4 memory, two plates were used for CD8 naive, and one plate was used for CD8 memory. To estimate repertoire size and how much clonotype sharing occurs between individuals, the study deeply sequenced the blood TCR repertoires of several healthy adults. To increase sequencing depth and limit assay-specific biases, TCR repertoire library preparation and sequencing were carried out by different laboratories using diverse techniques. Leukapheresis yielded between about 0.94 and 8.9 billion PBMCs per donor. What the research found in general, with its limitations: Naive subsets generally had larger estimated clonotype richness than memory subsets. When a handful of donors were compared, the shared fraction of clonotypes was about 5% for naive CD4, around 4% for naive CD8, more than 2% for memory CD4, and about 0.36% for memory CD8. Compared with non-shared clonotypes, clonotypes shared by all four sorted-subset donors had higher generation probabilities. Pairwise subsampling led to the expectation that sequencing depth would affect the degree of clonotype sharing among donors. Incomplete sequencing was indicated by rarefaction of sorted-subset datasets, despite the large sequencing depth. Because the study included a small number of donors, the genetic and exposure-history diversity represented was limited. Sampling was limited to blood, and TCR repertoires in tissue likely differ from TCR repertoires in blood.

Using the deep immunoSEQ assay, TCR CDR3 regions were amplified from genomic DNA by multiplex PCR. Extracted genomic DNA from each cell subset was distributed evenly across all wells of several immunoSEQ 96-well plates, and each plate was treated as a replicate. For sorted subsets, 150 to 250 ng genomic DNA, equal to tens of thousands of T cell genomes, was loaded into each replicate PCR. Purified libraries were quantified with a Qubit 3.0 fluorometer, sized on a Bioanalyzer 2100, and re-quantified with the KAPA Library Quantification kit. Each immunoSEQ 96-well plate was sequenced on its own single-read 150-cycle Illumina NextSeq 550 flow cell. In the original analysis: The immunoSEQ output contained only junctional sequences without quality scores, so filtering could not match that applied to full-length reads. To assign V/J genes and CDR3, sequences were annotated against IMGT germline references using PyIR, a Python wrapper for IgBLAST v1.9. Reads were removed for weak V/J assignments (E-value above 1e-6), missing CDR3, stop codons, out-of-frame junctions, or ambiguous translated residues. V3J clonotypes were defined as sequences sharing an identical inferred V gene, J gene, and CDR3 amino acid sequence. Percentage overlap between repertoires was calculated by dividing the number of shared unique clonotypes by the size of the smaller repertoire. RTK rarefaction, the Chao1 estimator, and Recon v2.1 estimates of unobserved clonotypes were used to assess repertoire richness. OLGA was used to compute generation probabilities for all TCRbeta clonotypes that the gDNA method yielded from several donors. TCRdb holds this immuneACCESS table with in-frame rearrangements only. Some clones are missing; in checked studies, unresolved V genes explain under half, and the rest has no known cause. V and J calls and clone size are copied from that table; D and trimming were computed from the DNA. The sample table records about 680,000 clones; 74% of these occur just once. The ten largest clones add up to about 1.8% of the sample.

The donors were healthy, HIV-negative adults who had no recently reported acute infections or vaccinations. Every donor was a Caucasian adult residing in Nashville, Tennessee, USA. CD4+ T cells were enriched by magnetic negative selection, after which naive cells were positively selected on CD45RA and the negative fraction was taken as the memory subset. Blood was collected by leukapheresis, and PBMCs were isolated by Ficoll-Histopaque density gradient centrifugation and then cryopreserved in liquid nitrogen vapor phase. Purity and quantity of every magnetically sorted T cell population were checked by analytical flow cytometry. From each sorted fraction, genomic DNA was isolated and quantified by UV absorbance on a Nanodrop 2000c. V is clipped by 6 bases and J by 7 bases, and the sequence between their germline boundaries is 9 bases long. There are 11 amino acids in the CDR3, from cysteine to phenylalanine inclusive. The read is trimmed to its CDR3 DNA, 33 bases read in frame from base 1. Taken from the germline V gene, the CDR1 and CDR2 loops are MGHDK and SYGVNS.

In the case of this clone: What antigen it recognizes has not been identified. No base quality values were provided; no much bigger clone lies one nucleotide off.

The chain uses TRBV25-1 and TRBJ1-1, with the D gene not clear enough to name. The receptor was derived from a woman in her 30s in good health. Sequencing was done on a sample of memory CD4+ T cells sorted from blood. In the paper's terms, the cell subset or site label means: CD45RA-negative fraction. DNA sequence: TGTGCCAGCAGAGCCGGGTTTGAAGCTTTCTTT. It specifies CASRAGFEAFF. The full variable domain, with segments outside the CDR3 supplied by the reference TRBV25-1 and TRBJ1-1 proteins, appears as EADIYQTPRYLVIGTGKKITLECSQTMGHDKMYWYQQDPGMELHLIHYSYGVNSTEKGDLSSESTVSRIRTEHFPLTLESARPSHTSQYLCASRAGFEAFFGQGTRLTVV.